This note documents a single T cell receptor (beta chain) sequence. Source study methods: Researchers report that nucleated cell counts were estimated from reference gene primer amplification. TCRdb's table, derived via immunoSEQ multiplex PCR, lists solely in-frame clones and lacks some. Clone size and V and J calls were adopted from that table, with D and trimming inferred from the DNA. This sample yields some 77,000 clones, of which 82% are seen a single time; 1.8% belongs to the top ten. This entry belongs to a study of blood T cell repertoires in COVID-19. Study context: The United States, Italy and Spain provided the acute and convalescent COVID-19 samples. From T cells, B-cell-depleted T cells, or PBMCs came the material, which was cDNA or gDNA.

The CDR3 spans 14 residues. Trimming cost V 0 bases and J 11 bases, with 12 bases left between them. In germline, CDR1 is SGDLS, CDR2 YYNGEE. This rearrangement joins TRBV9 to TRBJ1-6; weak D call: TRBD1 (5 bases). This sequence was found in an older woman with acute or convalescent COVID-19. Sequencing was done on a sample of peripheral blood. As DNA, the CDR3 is TGTGCCAGCAGCGTAGAGGGGAACGTGACACCCCTCCACTTT. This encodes CASSVEGNVTPLHF.